This entry lists 29 T cell receptor beta chains sequenced from one sample in a study of T-cell memory formation after mild COVID-19. TCRdb reprocessed the 5' RACE reads via MiXCR and lists one record per CDR3 protein. The repertoire holds about 160,000 distinct CDR3 sequences, with less than 40% as singletons. The sequencing sample was made of PBMCs or a T cell subset sorted from them (not recorded which). Receptors originate from an adult woman who had mild COVID-19 (a few samples of this study predate the infection). Cell type and time point are not known.

V and J are TRBV9 and TRBJ2-7; possible D gene TRBD1, 6 bases. CDR1 and CDR2 (germline): SGDLS, YYNGEE. Trimming took 1 base from V and 3 from J, leaving 8 bases between them. This CDR3 contains 13 residues. DNA for the CDR3: TGTGCCAGCAGCGTAACAGGGAGCTACGAGCAGTACTTC. It encodes CASSVTGSYEQYF.

The chain joins TRBV10-3 to TRBJ2-1, with 8 nucleotides matching TRBD2. The germline V gene encodes CDR1 ENHRY and CDR2 SYGVKD. The CDR3 consists of 16 residues. V shed 0 bases, J shed 7 bases, and the junction held 8 bases outside the gene matches. CDR3 DNA: TGTGCCATCAGTGAGTCGAGGAGCGGGAGCCAGAATGAGCAGTTCTTC. Its translation is CAISESRSGSQNEQFF.

V usage is TRBV5-1 and J usage is TRBJ1-2; D call uncertain. The CDR3 is made up of 13 amino acids. Germline V gives CDR1 SGHRS, CDR2 YFSETQ. The V gene lost 7 bases and the J gene lost 4 bases, with 14 bases spanning the gap. DNA of the CDR3: TGCGCCAGCCGTCCGAAGGGAGGCTATGGCTACACCTTC. Translated: CASRPKGGYGYTF.

This clonotype occurred many times. This chain links TRBV15 with TRBJ1-2; maybe TRBD1 (5 bases). This CDR3 comprises 14 residues. Trimming took 3 bases from V and 7 from J, leaving 15 bases between them. Looked up from germline, CDR1 is LNHNV and CDR2 is YYDKDF (reference sequence). CDR3 amino acids: CATSRGRAGGGYTF. The DNA for the CDR3 is TGTGCCACCAGCAGGGGACGGGCTGGCGGTGGCTACACCTTC.

This clonotype was seen a few times. The V and J genes are TRBV20-1 and TRBJ2-1, with a possible D match to TRBD2 (6 bases). Germline V gives CDR1 DFQATT, CDR2 SNEGSKA (reference sequence). The CDR3 loop spans 15 amino acids. V was pared by 2 bases and J by 2 bases, with 13 bases between. The CDR3 reads CSARLGTSAYNEQFF. DNA for the CDR3: TGCAGTGCTAGACTCGGGACTTCTGCCTACAATGAGCAGTTCTTC.

This clonotype has a handful of counts. An end of the junction does not agree with germline; a read error may underlie this. As DNA, the CDR3 is TGTGCCAGCAGTCGAGCCCCGGGACAGGGGATCTTC. It is translated as CASSRAPGQGIF. The chain uses TRBV12-3 or TRBV12-4 and TRBJ2-1; TRBD1 agrees at 10 bases. This CDR3 is 12 amino acids long.

This chain joins TRBV6-2 or TRBV6-3 and TRBJ2-5, with unresolved D. The CDR3 has 16 residues. CDR1 is MNHEY, CDR2 SVGEGT, per germline. The V gene lost 2 bases and the J gene lost 2 bases, with 15 bases spanning the gap. In DNA form, the CDR3 reads TGTGCCAGCAGTTACCAGGCCGTAACTACTCAAGAGACCCAGTACTTC. Protein sequence: CASSYQAVTTQETQYF.

This clonotype was seen a single time. V is TRBV7-6 and J is TRBJ1-1; D is unclear. The CDR3 length is 13 residues. Deletions cut 5 bases from V and 0 bases from J, with 7 bases between. Germline loops: CDR1 SGHVS, CDR2 FNYEAQ. The CDR3: CASSPHLNTEAFF. CDR3 sequence (DNA): TGTGCCAGCAGCCCACATTTGAACACTGAAGCTTTCTTT.

The gene calls are TRBV7-9 and TRBJ2-1; 7 positions agree with TRBD2. Germline CDR1 SEHNR, CDR2 FQNEAQ (reference sequence). The CDR3 extends over 16 amino acids. The ends lost 5 bases at V and 7 bases at J; junction bases unmatched: 14. The CDR3 nucleotides are TGTGCCAGCAGCCCCGTATTGGGCGGGAGTTCTAATGAGCAGTTCTTC. Its protein is CASSPVLGGSSNEQFF.

This clonotype was seen a handful of times. V and J are TRBV18 and TRBJ2-1; TRBD2 matches 8 bases. The CDR3 spans 15 residues. CDR1 is KGHSH and CDR2 is LQKENI in the germline V gene. Losses at the gene ends were 9 bases for V and 7 bases for J; bases not matched to a gene: 14. CDR3 region: CASSILTGGTNEQFF. In nucleotides, the CDR3 is TGTGCCAGTAGTATATTAACGGGGGGGACGAATGAGCAGTTCTTC.

The chain carries TRBV7-9 and TRBJ2-1, with unresolved D. CDR3 length equals 14 residues. With 1 base removed from V and 6 bases from J, the gap between germline ends came to 10 bases. Germline V gene sequence: CDR1 SEHNR, CDR2 FQNEAQ (reference sequence). CDR3 amino acids: CASSLEAAANEQFF. The CDR3 DNA reads as TGTGCCAGCAGCTTAGAGGCCGCCGCCAATGAGCAGTTCTTC.

V gene TRBV5-6 combines with J gene TRBJ2-7, with 13 positions matching TRBD2. CDR3 length: 17 residues. Unmatched junction bases numbered 7, after V lost 4 bases and J lost 0 bases. Germline-derived CDR1 and CDR2 are SGHDT and YYEEEE. CDR3 loop: CASSLGLAGAGSYEQYF. The CDR3 nucleotides read TGTGCCAGCAGCCTAGGACTAGCGGGGGCCGGCTCCTACGAGCAGTACTTC.

This clonotype was counted between two and nine times. The chain uses TRBV2 and TRBJ2-7, with TRBD1 matching 7 bases. The CDR3 runs 11 residues. The trim removed 8 bases at V and 5 bases at J, leaving 3 bases unmatched. In germline, CDR1 is SNHLY, CDR2 FYNNEI. Written as DNA, the CDR3 is TGTGCCAGCTCACAGGGGCACGAGCAGTACTTC. Protein product: CASSQGHEQYF.

This clonotype showed up just a few times. The chain uses TRBV5-4 and TRBJ2-5; tentatively, D is TRBD2 (5 bases). The germline V gene encodes CDR1 SGHNT and CDR2 YYREEE (reference sequence). The V end was cut by 1 base, the J end by 5 bases, with 9 bases between. This CDR3 is built from 13 residues. The CDR3 protein is CASSLIPGETQYF. The CDR3 bases are TGTGCCAGCAGCTTGATTCCGGGGGAGACCCAGTACTTC. Based on the CDR3 plus reference TRBV5-4 and TRBJ2-5, the full variable domain is ETGVTQSPTHLIKTRGQQVTLRCSSQSGHNTVSWYQQALGQGPQFIFQYYREEENGRGNFPPRFSGLQFPNYSSELNVNALELDDSALYLCASSLIPGETQYFGPGTRLLVL.

There are a few counts of this clonotype. J is TRBJ1-1 and V is TRBV6-5; 8 bases fit TRBD1. There are 12 residues in the CDR3. Trimming at V came to 5 bases and at J to 8 bases, leaving 4 bases not matched to a gene. Germline CDR1 is MNHEY and CDR2 is SVGAGI. CDR3 residues: CASSARQGEAFF. The CDR3 nucleotides read TGTGCCAGCAGTGCCCGACAGGGGGAAGCTTTCTTT.

This clonotype was seen a few times. This chain connects TRBV29-1 to TRBJ2-2; unclear D gene. Germline V gene data show CDR1 as SQVTM and CDR2 as ANQGSEA. Trimming removed 5 bases at V and 6 bases at J, with 7 bases between. This CDR3 spans 11 amino acids. In DNA form, the CDR3 reads TGCAGCGTTTCCGACGCCGGGGAGCTGTTTTTT. It codes for CSVSDAGELFF.

The chain recombines TRBV5-1 with TRBJ2-1; no definite D call. The CDR3 loop spans 16 amino acids. CDR1 and CDR2 (germline): SGHRS, YFSETQ. V lost 0 bases and J lost 0, with 10 bases in between. CDR3 in amino acids: CASSLAGNPSYNEQFF. For the CDR3, the DNA is TGCGCCAGCAGCTTGGCGGGCAACCCCTCCTACAATGAGCAGTTCTTC.

In this sample, this clonotype turned up a few times. The chain employs TRBV25-1 and TRBJ1-5; 9 bases are shared with TRBD1. The junction had 17 bases not matched to a gene; V was cut back by 8 bases and J by 6 bases. Germline loops: CDR1 MGHDK, CDR2 SYGVNS. This CDR3 contains 17 residues. The CDR3 loop reads CASLNEGADRGVQPQHF. The CDR3 DNA sequence: TGTGCCAGCCTAAATGAGGGGGCCGACAGGGGGGTTCAGCCCCAGCATTTT.

In its sample, this clonotype was seen many times. V is TRBV5-1 and J is TRBJ2-2; 7 nucleotides align to TRBD2. V lost 0 bases to trimming and J lost 3 bases; unmatched junction nucleotides: 2. CDR3 size: 15 residues. Germline values: CDR1 SGHRS, CDR2 YFSETQ. The CDR3, as DNA: TGCGCCAGCAGCTTGGCACTAGCGTACACCGGGGAGCTGTTTTTT. Translation: CASSLALAYTGELFF.

This clonotype was detected a few times. The rearrangement links TRBV20-1 to TRBJ1-2, with D possibly matching TRBD1 (6 bases). The germline V gene has CDR1 DFQATT and CDR2 SNEGSKA (reference sequence). Trimming took off 0 bases at V and 4 bases at J, with 15 bases between the two ends. The CDR3 has 15 amino acids. CDR3 nucleotide sequence: TGCAGTGCTAGAGATAGGGCACAGGGCGGCTATGGCTACACCTTC. Amino acid sequence: CSARDRAQGGYGYTF.

This clonotype has a handful of counts. This chain links TRBV5-1 with TRBJ2-1; no definite D call. V lost 0 bases to trimming and J lost 8 bases, with 9 bases between them. This CDR3 is built from 13 residues. Germline CDR1 is SGHRS and CDR2 is YFSETQ. The CDR3 bases are TGCGCCAGCAGCTTGGTCCGGGCCGATGAGCAGTTCTTC. Translated, it gives CASSLVRADEQFF.

The CDR3, as DNA: TGTGCCAGCAGCTTAGCGGTTGGTGCGGGAGTACCCTACAATGAGCAGTTCTTC. It is translated as CASSLAVGAGVPYNEQFF. The chain has TRBV7-6 and TRBJ2-1; TRBD2 agrees at 7 bases. The CDR3 has 18 amino acids. The junction had 10 bases not matched to a gene; V was cut back by 0 bases and J by 2 bases. The germline V gene encodes CDR1 SGHVS and CDR2 FNYEAQ.

The J gene is TRBJ2-5, the V gene TRBV12-3 or TRBV12-4, with a tentative D call TRBD1 (5 bases). With 4 bases removed from V and 5 bases from J, the gap between germline ends came to 17 bases. This CDR3 region has 15 residues. In DNA form, the CDR3 reads TGTGCCAGCAGTTCTTCAGGGATTGGATTTGAGACCCAGTACTTC. This sequence encodes CASSSSGIGFETQYF.

The chain has TRBV29-1 and TRBJ1-1; D perhaps matches TRBD1 (6 bases). The CDR3 has 12 residues. V was trimmed by 1 base and J by 7 bases, leaving 10 bases between them. Germline lookup yields CDR1 SQVTM and CDR2 ANQGSEA. The CDR3 bases are TGCAGCGTTGAAGTGGACAGTTTTGAAGCTTTCTTT. Translated: CSVEVDSFEAFF.

V is TRBV5-1 and J is TRBJ2-1; TRBD1 matches at 8 bases. With V trimmed by 0 bases and J by 7 bases, 0 bases remained unmatched. CDR1 and CDR2 (germline): SGHRS, YFSETQ. The CDR3 runs to 13 residues. Here the CDR3 reads CASSLDRGNEQFF. CDR3 nucleotides: TGCGCCAGCAGCTTGGACAGGGGGAATGAGCAGTTCTTC.

The rearrangement links TRBV9 to TRBJ1-2; D not certain. V shed 0 bases and J shed 8 bases, with 14 bases lying between them. In germline, CDR1 is SGDLS, CDR2 YYNGEE. This CDR3 spans 14 amino acids. This chain's CDR3 is CASSVDSFGEGYTF. The CDR3 DNA is TGTGCCAGCAGCGTAGACAGCTTCGGGGAGGGCTACACCTTC.

This clonotype has just a few counts. The chain couples TRBV11-2 to TRBJ2-4; no definite D call. The CDR3 totals 15 residues. The V end lost 5 bases, the J end lost 1 base, and 12 bases lay between the germline ends. Germline V gene lookup returns CDR1 SGHAT and CDR2 FQNNGV. CDR3 nucleotide sequence: TGTGCCAGCAGCCCAGGTCCCATGGCCAAAAACATTCAGTACTTC. The encoded protein is CASSPGPMAKNIQYF.

Ten or more counts support this clonotype. V and J are TRBV20-1 and TRBJ2-7; 11 bases match TRBD2. The CDR3 is 16 residues long. V dropped 5 bases and J dropped 2; count of bases not matched to a gene: 11. Germline lookup yields CDR1 DFQATT and CDR2 SNEGSKA (reference sequence). This chain's CDR3 is CSAPGLAGPRAYEQYF. In DNA, the CDR3 is TGCAGTGCTCCCGGACTAGCGGGCCCTCGGGCCTACGAGCAGTACTTC.

This clonotype has a handful of counts. The CDR3 bases are TGTGCCAGCAGCTTAACAGAAGCTTTCTTT. This encodes CASSLTEAFF. The V call is TRBV7-2, the J call TRBJ1-1; the D is unclear. Germline CDR1 reads SGHTA; CDR2 reads FQGNSA. Trimming removed 2 bases at V and 8 bases at J, with 3 bases between. CDR3 length equals 10 residues.